These T cell receptor beta chains were read from a single sample in a study of T cell repertoires in cytomegalovirus infection. TCRdb re-called the reads with MiXCR, one entry per CDR3 protein. In the table there are about 830,000 distinct CDR3 sequences, about 30% of which are singletons. No cognate antigen is known for these TCRs. The source material was cultured CD8+ T cells from PBMCs, sampled from culture after CMV antigen stimulation. The receptors were gathered from a human donor in good health (CMV status not recorded). Some clones in this sample may be carry-over from other donors' samples. Both conserved end residues are part of each CDR3. D genes are given only for firm matches. Not every row has a clone size; where given, it reads once, few, many or a size class.

D gene,J gene,clone size,V gene,CDR3 DNA,CDR3 protein
TRBD2,TRBJ2-3,few,TRBV7-9,TGTGCCAGCAGCCGACTGTGGACTAGCGGCACAGATACGCAGTATTTT,CASSRLWTSGTDTQYF
TRBD2,TRBJ2-2,NA,TRBV19,TGTGCCAGTAGTATCCAGACTAGCGGGGGAGCCGGGGAGCTGTTTTTT,CASSIQTSGGAGELFF
NA,TRBJ1-1,NA,TRBV6-6,TGTGCCAGCAGTTATGTTTATGGGGAGAACACTGAAGCTTTCTTT,CASSYVYGENTEAFF
NA,TRBJ2-1,NA,TRBV19,TGTGCCAGTAGTATCACAGGGTCTGAGCAGTTCTTC,CASSITGSEQFF
NA,TRBJ1-6,few,TRBV6-4,TGTGCCAGCAGTGACCTTGCGAGCTCCTATAATTCACCCCTCCACTTT,CASSDLASSYNSPLHF
TRBD2,TRBJ2-7,many,TRBV7-2,TGTGCCAGCAGTTCTAGCGGGGGGGCCTCCTACGAGCAGTACTTC,CASSSSGGASYEQYF
NA,TRBJ2-1,few,TRBV6-6,TGTGCCAGCATCGATTACCCCAGCTCCTACAATGAGCAGTTCTTC,CASIDYPSSYNEQFF
NA,TRBJ2-5,many,TRBV7-2,TGTGCCAGCAGCTTAGTACGGTACCAAGAGACCCAGTACTTC,CASSLVRYQETQYF
NA,TRBJ1-3,NA,TRBV29-1,TGCAGCGTTTTATCCCGCTCTGGAAACACCATATATTTT,CSVLSRSGNTIYF
NA,TRBJ2-3,NA,TRBV12-3/TRBV12-4,TGTGCCAGCAGCCCCAATGGCGTCAGGGGAACAGATACGCAGTATTTT,CASSPNGVRGTDTQYF